The rows below give T cell receptor beta chains drawn from one sample of a study of blood T cell repertoires in COVID-19. The assay was immunoSEQ multiplex PCR, and TCRdb's table has in-frame clones only and misses some. The sample contains around 29,000 clones, 70% to 90% of which appear only once. Sequenced: peripheral blood. The receptors come from a woman of 80 years or more with COVID-19, enrolled during active disease. CDR3s include the opening cysteine and the closing phenylalanine or tryptophan. The order of the fields is D gene, J gene, clone size, V gene, CDR3 DNA, CDR3 protein. The D gene is left open where the match is weak. The size field is filled for only some rows; it gives once, few, many or a size class.

TRBD1	TRBJ1-5	.	TRBV30	TGTGCCTGGAGTGCGGGGACAGGGAGCAATCAGCCCCAGCATTTT	CAWSAGTGSNQPQHF
TRBD1	TRBJ2-5	.	TRBV7-2	TGTGCCAGCAGCTTACAGGGGGCGGAGACCCAGTACTTC	CASSLQGAETQYF
TRBD1	TRBJ1-2	.	TRBV6-6	TGTGCCAGCCGCCACACCAGGGGGGATCCGGCCTATGGCTACACCTTC	CASRHTRGDPAYGYTF
TRBD1	TRBJ1-5	.	TRBV6-5	TGTGCCAGCAGAGCCGGGACAGTCCATCAGCCCCAGCATTTT	CASRAGTVHQPQHF
TRBD2	TRBJ2-1	.	TRBV3-1/TRBV3-2	TGTGCCAGCAGCCAAGTCCTAGCGGAGTACAATGAGCAGTTCTTC	CASSQVLAEYNEQFF
.	TRBJ1-5	few	TRBV19	TGTGCCAGTAGATCGGGGGGAAACAATCAGCCCCAGCATTTT	CASRSGGNNQPQHF
TRBD1	TRBJ1-1	.	TRBV28	TGTGCCAGCAGTTTATGGGGACAGGGGAACACTGAAGCTTTCTTT	CASSLWGQGNTEAFF
TRBD2	TRBJ2-7	.	TRBV30	TGTGCCTGGAGAGACGCGAGGAGCGGGGACGAGCAGTACTTC	CAWRDARSGDEQYF
.	TRBJ2-5	.	TRBV9	TGTGCCAGCAGCGTAGATCCCCTAGGACTAACTCAAGAGACCCAGTACTTC	CASSVDPLGLTQETQYF
TRBD1	TRBJ2-7	few	TRBV5-1	TGCGCCAGCAGCCGGACAGGGGGGTCTCTCGAGCAGTACTTC	CASSRTGGSLEQYF
TRBD1	TRBJ1-2	.	TRBV6-5	TGTGCCAGCAGTTTCAGGGGGAGCTATGGCTACACCTTC	CASSFRGSYGYTF
TRBD1	TRBJ1-2	.	TRBV7-9	TGTGCCAGCAGCTTAGTGGGGACAGCTAACTATGGCTACACCTTC	CASSLVGTANYGYTF
TRBD1	TRBJ1-1	.	TRBV5-6	TGTGCCAGCAGCTTCGGGACAGGGGGCCTGCACACTGAAGCTTTCTTT	CASSFGTGGLHTEAFF
.	TRBJ1-2	.	TRBV30	TGTGCCTGGAGTTCTAGCGGGGGCGCGTACTATGGCTACACCTTC	CAWSSSGGAYYGYTF
.	TRBJ2-1	.	TRBV15	TGTGCCACCAGCAGAGATCCCGGACACTCGAACAATGAGCAGTTCTTC	CATSRDPGHSNNEQFF
TRBD2	TRBJ2-1	.	TRBV2	TGTGCCAGCAGTGGTGTACTAGCGGGGGTGGGTGAGCAGTTCTTC	CASSGVLAGVGEQFF
.	TRBJ2-1	.	TRBV6-5	TGTGCCAGCACCGAAGAAGCTATGAATGAGCAGTTCTTC	CASTEEAMNEQFF
.	TRBJ1-5	.	TRBV6-1	TGTGCCAGCAGTGAAGTCAGTATCGATCAGCCCCAGCATTTT	CASSEVSIDQPQHF
TRBD1	TRBJ1-6	once	TRBV27	TGTGCCAGCAGCCCACAGGGGATCGATAATTCACCCCTCCACTTT	CASSPQGIDNSPLHF
.	TRBJ2-3	.	TRBV9	TGTGCCAGCAGCGGTGAGGTGAGGGGGGGCCTGGATACGCAGTATTTT	CASSGEVRGGLDTQYF
.	TRBJ1-4	.	TRBV6-5	TGTGCCTCGGCGGAGGCAACAACTAATGAAAAACTGTTTTTT	CASAEATTNEKLFF
.	TRBJ2-1	.	TRBV11-1	TGTGCCAGCAGCCTGAACAGGGTTGGCAATGAGCAGTTCTTC	CASSLNRVGNEQFF
.	TRBJ1-2	.	TRBV3-1/TRBV3-2	TGTGCCAGCAGCCAAGTTTCTGGGGAGAGTGGCTACACCTTC	CASSQVSGESGYTF
.	TRBJ2-3	.	TRBV19	TGTGCCTGTCAAAGCCAGGGGGGAATGGTCACAGATACGCAGTATTTT	CACQSQGGMVTDTQYF
TRBD1	TRBJ1-4	.	TRBV7-2	TGTGCCAGCAGCTTAGCACAGGGGGTTGGTAATGAAAAACTGTTTTTT	CASSLAQGVGNEKLFF
.	TRBJ1-3	.	TRBV30	TGTGCCTGGACAGCAGGGGCTGGAAACACCATATATTTT	CAWTAGAGNTIYF
TRBD2	TRBJ2-5	.	TRBV5-4	TGTGCCAGCAGCCCCGGGGGGAACCAAGAGACCCAGTACTTC	CASSPGGNQETQYF
TRBD1	TRBJ1-1	.	TRBV7-8	TGTGCCAGCAGCTTAGTGGGACAGGTTTACACTGAAGCTTTCTTT	CASSLVGQVYTEAFF
.	TRBJ2-7	.	TRBV12-5	TGTGCTAGTGGTTTGGCAGGGTCCGGCTACGAGCAGTACTTC	CASGLAGSGYEQYF
.	TRBJ1-1	.	TRBV19	TGTGCCAGTAGAGCACAGGGCGGGAACACTGAAGCTTTCTTT	CASRAQGGNTEAFF
TRBD2	TRBJ2-7	.	TRBV6-6	TGTGCCAGCAGTTACTCGGGACTAGACGTCGAGCAGTACTTC	CASSYSGLDVEQYF
TRBD1	TRBJ2-3	.	TRBV5-4	TGTGCCAGCAGCTTGGGAGGGACAGGGGGCATGGGCACAGATACGCAGTATTTT	CASSLGGTGGMGTDTQYF
TRBD1	TRBJ1-2	.	TRBV10-3	TGTGCCATCAGCGCTATGACAGGGGGGTATGGCTACACCTTC	CAISAMTGGYGYTF
.	TRBJ2-6	.	TRBV2	TGTGCCAGCAGTCAAAACCCGACAGTCTCTGGGGCCAACGTCCTGACTTTC	CASSQNPTVSGANVLTF
.	TRBJ2-1	.	TRBV7-9	TGTGCCAGCAGCCCAACCCCTGGGGAGCTCGGCTACAATGAGCAGTTCTTC	CASSPTPGELGYNEQFF
.	TRBJ2-7	.	TRBV6-5	TGTGCCAGCAGTAGCGGGCCGGGGGACGAGCAGTACTTC	CASSSGPGDEQYF
.	TRBJ1-5	.	TRBV7-2	TGTGCCAGCAGCTCCCTCCACAGTTTCAATCAGCCCCAGCATTTT	CASSSLHSFNQPQHF
.	TRBJ1-2	.	TRBV30	TGTGCCTGGAGTGTACAGCAACCGCTCTATGGCTACACCTTC	CAWSVQQPLYGYTF
.	TRBJ1-3	.	TRBV6-5	TGTGCCAGCAGTAACTTGGTCCGTTTCGGGAACACCATATATTTT	CASSNLVRFGNTIYF
.	TRBJ1-1	.	TRBV7-2	TGTGCCAGCAGCTTAAATCAGAACACTGAAGCTTTCTTT	CASSLNQNTEAFF
.	TRBJ1-1	.	TRBV2	TGTGCCAGCAGAAAAACACTGAACACTGAAGCTTTCTTT	CASRKTLNTEAFF